The 3 T cell receptor beta chains reported below all come from one sample, sequenced in a study of T cell responses to AZD1222 COVID-19 vaccine. The assay was immunoSEQ multiplex PCR, and TCRdb's table has in-frame clones only and misses some. Here the sample spans approximately 130,000 clones, 93% being singletons. Sample: peripheral blood, taken on day 0 of AZD1222 vaccination. Every receptor here comes from an adult in good health.

This chain joins TRBV7-8 and TRBJ1-5, with D tentatively TRBD1 (6 bases). V dropped 1 base and J dropped 3 bases, with 13 bases sitting between them. Germline V gives CDR1 SGHVS, CDR2 FQNEAQ. The CDR3 contains 16 residues. CDR3 protein: CASSLEDRFHNQPQHF. DNA for the CDR3: TGTGCCAGCAGCTTAGAAGACAGGTTCCACAATCAGCCCCAGCATTTT.

This chain joins TRBV10-3 and TRBJ1-4, with 9 bases matching TRBD1. Germline CDR1 ENHRY, CDR2 SYGVKD. This CDR3 has 17 residues. The V gene end was trimmed by 2 bases and the J gene end by 7 bases; junction bases not matched to a gene: 11. The CDR3 DNA is TGTGCCATCAGTGAGACATCCCCGACAGGGGGGAGTGAAAAACTGTTTTTT. It is translated as CAISETSPTGGSEKLFF.

The CDR3 here is CASSLVNEQFF. CDR3 DNA sequence: TGTGCCAGCAGCTTGGTAAATGAGCAGTTCTTC. The chain uses TRBV7-9 and TRBJ2-1, with D hard to call. V was pared by 3 bases and J by 7 bases, with 4 bases between. This CDR3 region has 11 residues. Germline V gives CDR1 SEHNR, CDR2 FQNEAQ (reference sequence). The full variable domain, with the rest looked up from reference TRBV7-9 and TRBJ2-1, is DTGVSQNPRHKITKRGQNVTFRCDPISEHNRLYWYRQTLGQGPEFLTYFQNEAQLEKSRLLSDRFSAERPKGSFSTLEIQRTEQGDSAMYLCASSLVNEQFFGPGTRLTVL.